The source of this T cell receptor (beta chain) is a study of T-cell reconstitution after alpha-beta-depleted transplantation in children (dated by TCRdb to 2016 to 2018). Study-wide context: The study quantitatively tracked T-cell immune reconstitution after TCRalphabeta/CD19-depleted allogeneic hematopoietic cell transplantation in children using TCR repertoire profiling.

Study-level results and caveats: About two months after transplant, the apparently early recovery of alphabetaT-cell counts reportedly depended on just several hundred clones that had expanded rapidly and came from non-depleted graft cells. In some patients, high TCRbeta diversity at day 60 was attributed to recipient T cells and intrathymic progenitors that had survived conditioning. Over the following months the frequencies of hyperexpanded clones went down, and after one year T-cell counts and TCRbeta diversity were mostly credited to newly produced T cells.

Reading the label with the study, this specimen's treatment or condition is: allogeneic hematopoietic cell transplantation with graft depleted of TCRalphabeta T cells and CD19 B cells. The children who served as transplant recipients had been given grafts of TCRalphabeta/CD19-depleted allogeneic hematopoietic cells. The CDR3 runs 15 amino acids, cysteine and phenylalanine included. CDR3 DNA only is kept here, 45 bases in frame from base 1. Compared with germline, V lacks 6 bases and J lacks 9 bases; bases without a gene match: 14. This clonotype turned up a few times. Which antigen it targets is not known. No much larger clone exists at a distance of one base, and base qualities are not known. The library was built by means of PCR. These reads were obtained on an Illumina HiSeq 2500. Molecular barcoding was employed in the preparation of TCR libraries, with unique molecular identifiers being used to normalize TCRbeta repertoire quantification. TCRdb trimmed the raw reads at Q25, called clones with MiXCR and kept productive beta chains. Rows merge per CDR3 protein into single entries with the most common DNA and genes. The sample table shows 95,000 to 150,000 distinct CDR3 sequences, and approximately 22% are seen once. The ten largest make up about 10% of the sample.

This TCR was sampled from a male patient aged 2 to 10 who had a stem cell transplant for chronic granulomatous disease, so the T cells may come from the graft donor. The chain employs TRBV12-3 or TRBV12-4 and TRBJ1-2; the central 9 bases match TRBD1. The source was PBMCs, mostly from graft donor cells, collected 180 days after TCRalphabeta/CD19-depleted stem cell transplant. The bases read TGTGCCAGCAGCCCGAGGACAGGGGCATACCGTCGCTACACCTTC. This yields the protein CASSPRTGAYRRYTF.